Listed below are T cell receptor beta chains from one sample, sequenced in a study of T cell responses to AZD1222 COVID-19 vaccine. Sequencing used immunoSEQ multiplex PCR; TCRdb keeps in-frame clones, though not all of them. The profile shows just over 150,000 clones, 90% of them singletons. The sample in question was peripheral blood, obtained on day 0 of AZD1222 vaccination. The origin of the receptors is an adult in good health. Each CDR3 is given with its conserved first and last residue. The D gene is left open where the match is weak. Rows give clone size only sometimes, using once, few, many, or a class for an expanded clone.

j_call | d_call | v_call | clone_size | cdr3_length | cdr3_nt | cdr3_aa
TRBJ2-7 | NA | TRBV5-1 | few | 14 | TGCGCCAGCAGCTTGGGACAAGGGGGCTACGAGCAGTACTTC | CASSLGQGGYEQYF
TRBJ2-1 | TRBD1 | TRBV6-5 | NA | 14 | TGTGCCAGCAAAAGGGACAGGGAATTTATTGAGCAGTTCTTC | CASKRDREFIEQFF
TRBJ1-1 | NA | TRBV18 | NA | 14 | TGTGCCAGCTCAGAAACGGCCGGGAACACTGAAGCTTTCTTT | CASSETAGNTEAFF
TRBJ2-2 | TRBD1 | TRBV28 | NA | 17 | TGTGCCAGCAGTTCCGATAGGACAGGGGGTGGGACCGGGGAGCTGTTTTTT | CASSSDRTGGGTGELFF
TRBJ2-1 | NA | TRBV7-9 | once | 14 | TGTGCCAGCAGCCAAGGGGTGTCCGGTGATGAGCAGTTCTTC | CASSQGVSGDEQFF
TRBJ1-2 | NA | TRBV5-4 | NA | 15 | TGTGCCAGCAGCTTTTTCTCAGGGGCTCCGCTTGGCTACACCTTC | CASSFFSGAPLGYTF
TRBJ1-4 | NA | TRBV9 | NA | 14 | TGTGCCAGCAGCGCCTCACCCGTCGGTGAAAAACTGTTTTTT | CASSASPVGEKLFF
TRBJ2-7 | TRBD2 | TRBV5-4 | NA | 15 | TGTGCCAGCAGCTCGCTGACTAGCAGGAAGGACGAGCAGTACTTC | CASSSLTSRKDEQYF
TRBJ2-2 | NA | TRBV6-4 | few | 15 | TGTGCCAGCAGTGAAGGACCCGTGGCAACCGGGGAGCTGTTTTTT | CASSEGPVATGELFF
TRBJ1-1 | TRBD1 | TRBV19 | NA | 15 | TGTGCCAGTAGTACCTTCAGACAGGGAGGGACTGAAGCTTTCTTT | CASSTFRQGGTEAFF
TRBJ2-7 | NA | TRBV7-9 | NA | 14 | TGTGCCAGCAGCTTTGTGGGGGGCTGGGACGAGCAGTACTTC | CASSFVGGWDEQYF
TRBJ1-1 | NA | TRBV4-3 | NA | 15 | TGCGCCAGCAGCCAAGATCTAAGGGGGACCACTGAAGCTTTCTTT | CASSQDLRGTTEAFF
TRBJ1-6 | TRBD1 | TRBV13 | NA | 14 | TGTGCCAGCAGCTGGGGACAGGGGAATTCACCCCTCCACTTT | CASSWGQGNSPLHF
TRBJ1-2 | NA | TRBV27 | NA | 14 | TGTGCCAGCAGTCCGGCAGAACTTTACTATGGCTACACCTTC | CASSPAELYYGYTF
TRBJ2-5 | TRBD2 | TRBV11-2 | NA | 17 | TGTGCCAGCAGCTTATGGATCGCTAGCGGTTACCAAGAGACCCAGTACTTC | CASSLWIASGYQETQYF
TRBJ2-3 | NA | TRBV5-6 | NA | 16 | TGTGCCAGCAGCTTGTTTTCCGGACAGACTACAGATACGCAGTATTTT | CASSLFSGQTTDTQYF